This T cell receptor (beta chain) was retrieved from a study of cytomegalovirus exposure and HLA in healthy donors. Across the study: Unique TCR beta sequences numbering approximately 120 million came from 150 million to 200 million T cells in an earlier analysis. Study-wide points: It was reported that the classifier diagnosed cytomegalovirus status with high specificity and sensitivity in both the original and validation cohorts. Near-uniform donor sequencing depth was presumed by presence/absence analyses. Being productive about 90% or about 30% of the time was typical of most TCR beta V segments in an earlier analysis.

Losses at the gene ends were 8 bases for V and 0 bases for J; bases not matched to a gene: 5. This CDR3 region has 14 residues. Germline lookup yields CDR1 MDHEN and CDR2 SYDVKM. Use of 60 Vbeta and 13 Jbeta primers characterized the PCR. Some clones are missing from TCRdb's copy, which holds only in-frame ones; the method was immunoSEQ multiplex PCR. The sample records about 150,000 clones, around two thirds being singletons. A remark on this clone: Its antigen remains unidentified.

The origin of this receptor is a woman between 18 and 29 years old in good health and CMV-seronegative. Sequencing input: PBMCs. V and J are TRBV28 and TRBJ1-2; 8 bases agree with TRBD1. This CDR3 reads CASLGQATNYGYTF. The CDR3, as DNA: TGTGCCAGCCTGGGACAGGCGACTAACTATGGCTACACCTTC.